This TCR beta chain was found in a study of T cell changes during pregnancy in multiple sclerosis. The CDR3 has 15 residues. The ends lost 0 bases at V and 7 bases at J; junction bases unmatched: 8. In germline, CDR1 is SGHAT, CDR2 FQNNGV. This clone has just one count. The data were produced by immunoSEQ multiplex PCR, yet TCRdb's version contains in-frame clones alone and is incomplete. Of over 55,000 clones listed, approximately 94% are singletons. This chain connects TRBV11-2 to TRBJ2-7, with TRBD2 matching 8 bases. The sequences come from CD8+ T cells from peripheral blood mononuclear cells, collected in the third trimester of pregnancy. The sequence was obtained from a female donor with multiple sclerosis, enrolled in a pregnancy study. The CDR3, as DNA: TGTGCCAGCAGCTTAGACTTGGGGACTAGTAGGGAGCAGTACTTC. This gives the protein CASSLDLGTSREQYF.